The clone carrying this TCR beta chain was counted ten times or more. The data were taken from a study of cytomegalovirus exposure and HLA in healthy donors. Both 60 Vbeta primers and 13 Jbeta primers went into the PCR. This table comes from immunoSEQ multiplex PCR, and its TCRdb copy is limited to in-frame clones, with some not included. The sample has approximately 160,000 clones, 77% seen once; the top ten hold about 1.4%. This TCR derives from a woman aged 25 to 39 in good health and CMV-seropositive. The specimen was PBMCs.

CDR3 sequence reads: CATGQGNEKLFF. In nucleotides, the CDR3 is TGTGCCACCGGACAGGGGAATGAAAAACTGTTTTTT. The chain employs TRBV28 and TRBJ1-4; 9 bases align to TRBD1. CDR3 size: 12 residues. V trimming: 10 bases; J trimming: 5 bases; junction bases outside the gene matches: 2. Germline CDR1 and CDR2: MDHEN and SYDVKM.